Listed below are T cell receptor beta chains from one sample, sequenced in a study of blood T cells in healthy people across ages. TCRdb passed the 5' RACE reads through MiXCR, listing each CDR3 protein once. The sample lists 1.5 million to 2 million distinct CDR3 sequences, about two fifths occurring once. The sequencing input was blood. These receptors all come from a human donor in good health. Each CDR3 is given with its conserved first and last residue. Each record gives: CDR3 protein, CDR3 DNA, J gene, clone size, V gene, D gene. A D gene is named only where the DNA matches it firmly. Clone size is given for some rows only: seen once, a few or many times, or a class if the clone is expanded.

CDR3 protein: CATRGEGPHQPQHF
CDR3 DNA: TGTGCCACCAGAGGCGAGGGGCCGCATCAGCCCCAGCATTTT
J gene: TRBJ1-5
clone size: -
V gene: TRBV3-1
D gene: -

CDR3 protein: CSVGGAWSNNEQFF
CDR3 DNA: TGCAGTGTGGGGGGCGCTTGGAGTAACAATGAGCAGTTCTTC
J gene: TRBJ2-1
clone size: -
V gene: TRBV20-1
D gene: -

CDR3 protein: CASSLSDDYGYTF
CDR3 DNA: TGTGCCAGCAGTTTATCCGACGACTATGGCTACACCTTC
J gene: TRBJ1-2
clone size: few
V gene: TRBV12-3/TRBV12-4
D gene: -

CDR3 protein: CASSQTPGVGGEKLFF
CDR3 DNA: TGCGCCAGCAGCCAGACCCCAGGGGTGGGTGGTGAAAAACTGTTTTTT
J gene: TRBJ1-4
clone size: -
V gene: TRBV4-3
D gene: -

CDR3 protein: CASSQRTSRADPNYGYTF
CDR3 DNA: TGTGCCAGCAGCCAAAGGACCTCAAGGGCAGACCCTAACTATGGCTACACCTTC
J gene: TRBJ1-2
clone size: -
V gene: TRBV3-1
D gene: -

CDR3 protein: CASSASMDEQFF
CDR3 DNA: TGCGCCAGCAGCGCCAGTATGGATGAGCAGTTCTTC
J gene: TRBJ2-1
clone size: -
V gene: TRBV5-1
D gene: -

CDR3 protein: CASSSPGQETQYF
CDR3 DNA: TGTGCCAGCAGTTCTCCGGGGCAAGAGACCCAGTACTTC
J gene: TRBJ2-5
clone size: -
V gene: TRBV6-5
D gene: -

CDR3 protein: CASSHWGTGDYNEQFF
CDR3 DNA: TGCGCCAGCAGCCACTGGGGGACAGGGGACTACAATGAGCAGTTCTTC
J gene: TRBJ2-1
clone size: few
V gene: TRBV5-1
D gene: TRBD1

CDR3 protein: CSVLFGVDTQYF
CDR3 DNA: TGCAGTGTCTTGTTTGGGGTAGATACGCAGTATTTT
J gene: TRBJ2-3
clone size: -
V gene: TRBV20-1
D gene: -

CDR3 protein: CASTSERAGYTF
CDR3 DNA: TGTGCCAGCACCTCTGAGAGGGCGGGCTACACCTTC
J gene: TRBJ1-2
clone size: few
V gene: TRBV2
D gene: -

CDR3 protein: CASSPAGGAQGYTF
CDR3 DNA: TGTGCCAGCAGCCCCGCGGGGGGGGCTCAAGGCTACACCTTC
J gene: TRBJ1-2
clone size: few
V gene: TRBV12-3/TRBV12-4
D gene: -

CDR3 protein: CASSLNRPQGTQYF
CDR3 DNA: TGCGCCAGCAGCTTGAACAGACCCCAGGGGACCCAGTACTTC
J gene: TRBJ2-5
clone size: few
V gene: TRBV5-1
D gene: -

CDR3 protein: CSVEEEGNIQYF
CDR3 DNA: TGCAGCGTTGAAGAAGAGGGAAACATTCAGTACTTC
J gene: TRBJ2-4
clone size: many
V gene: TRBV29-1
D gene: -

CDR3 protein: CASSRSPPEQFF
CDR3 DNA: TGTGCCAGCAGCCGGTCGCCGCCTGAGCAGTTCTTC
J gene: TRBJ2-1
clone size: few
V gene: TRBV4-2
D gene: -

CDR3 protein: CASSPQGVAYEQYF
CDR3 DNA: TGTGCCAGCTCACCCCAGGGGGTTGCCTACGAGCAGTACTTC
J gene: TRBJ2-7
clone size: -
V gene: TRBV18
D gene: TRBD1

CDR3 protein: CASSVEGGVTDTQYF
CDR3 DNA: TGTGCCAGCAGCGTAGAGGGGGGGGTCACAGATACGCAGTATTTT
J gene: TRBJ2-3
clone size: -
V gene: TRBV9
D gene: -

CDR3 protein: CASTGNTGELFF
CDR3 DNA: TGTGCCAGCACAGGGAACACCGGGGAGCTGTTTTTT
J gene: TRBJ2-2
clone size: few
V gene: TRBV6-6
D gene: -

CDR3 protein: CAIRNTGTAFGEAFF
CDR3 DNA: TGTGCCATCAGAAACACTGGGACAGCATTCGGTGAAGCTTTCTTT
J gene: TRBJ1-1
clone size: -
V gene: TRBV10-3
D gene: TRBD1

CDR3 protein: CASSQDKGTHNGYTF
CDR3 DNA: TGTGCCAGCAGCCAAGATAAAGGGACGCACAATGGCTACACCTTC
J gene: TRBJ1-2
clone size: -
V gene: TRBV3-1
D gene: -

CDR3 protein: CASTGMLNTEAFF
CDR3 DNA: TGTGCCAGCACCGGGATGTTGAACACTGAAGCTTTCTTT
J gene: TRBJ1-1
clone size: few
V gene: TRBV7-9
D gene: -

CDR3 protein: CASSTGLSGANVLTF
CDR3 DNA: TGTGCCAGCAGCACAGGACTCTCTGGGGCCAACGTCCTGACTTTC
J gene: TRBJ2-6
clone size: many
V gene: TRBV9
D gene: -

CDR3 protein: CASSPISGAIHNEQYF
CDR3 DNA: TGTGCCAGCAGCCCAATTAGCGGCGCGATTCACAACGAGCAGTACTTC
J gene: TRBJ2-7
clone size: -
V gene: TRBV7-8
D gene: -

CDR3 protein: CASSLMGGAISNTGERFF
CDR3 DNA: TGTGCCAGCAGCTTAATGGGGGGCGCCATTTCTAACACCGGGGAGCGGTTTTTT
J gene: TRBJ2-2
clone size: -
V gene: TRBV7-2
D gene: -

CDR3 protein: CASSFNIPGQGIYEQDF
CDR3 DNA: TGCGCCAGCAGCTTCAATATTCCGGGACAGGGCATATACGAGCAGGACTTC
J gene: TRBJ2-5
clone size: -
V gene: TRBV5-1
D gene: TRBD1

CDR3 protein: CASSLEGLDGYGQYF
CDR3 DNA: TGTGCCAGCAGCTTAGAGGGATTAGATGGCTACGGGCAGTACTTC
J gene: TRBJ2-4
clone size: -
V gene: TRBV7-2
D gene: -

CDR3 protein: CASSTKTGGASGDTQYF
CDR3 DNA: TGTGCCAGCAGCACTAAAACAGGGGGCGCTTCGGGAGATACGCAGTATTTT
J gene: TRBJ2-3
clone size: -
V gene: TRBV7-3
D gene: TRBD1

CDR3 protein: CASSFVGLWGSGDEQYF
CDR3 DNA: TGCGCCAGCAGCTTTGTGGGATTATGGGGGTCGGGGGATGAGCAGTACTTC
J gene: TRBJ2-5
clone size: -
V gene: TRBV5-1
D gene: -

CDR3 protein: CASSFRTVADTQYF
CDR3 DNA: TGTGCCAGCAGCTTCCGGACAGTTGCAGATACGCAGTATTTT
J gene: TRBJ2-3
clone size: -
V gene: TRBV7-9
D gene: -

CDR3 protein: CASSFMGVIETQYF
CDR3 DNA: TGTGCCAGCAGTTTCATGGGGGTTATTGAGACCCAGTACTTC
J gene: TRBJ2-5
clone size: -
V gene: TRBV28
D gene: -

CDR3 protein: CASSLEGAYEQYF
CDR3 DNA: TGCGCCAGCAGCTTGGAGGGGGCCTACGAGCAGTACTTC
J gene: TRBJ2-7
clone size: many
V gene: TRBV5-1
D gene: -

CDR3 protein: CASSLRSGGGQFF
CDR3 DNA: TGTGCCAGCAGCCTACGGTCCGGTGGTGGGCAGTTCTTC
J gene: TRBJ2-1
clone size: -
V gene: TRBV12-3/TRBV12-4
D gene: -

CDR3 protein: CASGLADRTHYGYTF
CDR3 DNA: TGTGCTAGTGGTTTGGCGGACAGGACCCACTATGGCTACACCTTC
J gene: TRBJ1-2
clone size: few
V gene: TRBV12-5
D gene: TRBD1

CDR3 protein: CASSEGSALSGNQPQHF
CDR3 DNA: TGTGCCAGCAGTGAAGGGTCAGCCCTCAGCGGCAATCAGCCCCAGCATTTT
J gene: TRBJ1-5
clone size: -
V gene: TRBV2
D gene: -

CDR3 protein: CASSSHGFNSPLHF
CDR3 DNA: TGTGCCAGCAGTTCCCACGGTTTCAATTCACCCCTCCACTTT
J gene: TRBJ1-6
clone size: -
V gene: TRBV12-3/TRBV12-4
D gene: -

CDR3 protein: CASSPLAGGPTQYF
CDR3 DNA: TGTGCCAGCAGCCCCCTGGCGGGGGGGCCTACGCAGTATTTT
J gene: TRBJ2-3
clone size: once
V gene: TRBV11-3
D gene: TRBD2

CDR3 protein: CSARGRLASEETQYF
CDR3 DNA: TGCAGTGCTAGAGGAAGACTAGCTAGCGAGGAGACCCAGTACTTC
J gene: TRBJ2-5
clone size: -
V gene: TRBV20-1
D gene: TRBD2

CDR3 protein: CASSQAEASYNEQFF
CDR3 DNA: TGCGCCAGCAGCCAAGCGGAGGCATCCTACAATGAGCAGTTCTTC
J gene: TRBJ2-1
clone size: -
V gene: TRBV4-1
D gene: -

CDR3 protein: CASSFVEYQETQYF
CDR3 DNA: TGTGCCAGCAGTTTTGTCGAGTACCAAGAGACCCAGTACTTC
J gene: TRBJ2-5
clone size: few
V gene: TRBV28
D gene: -

CDR3 protein: CAKFPNIQYF
CDR3 DNA: TGTGCCAAATTCCCAAACATTCAGTACTTC
J gene: TRBJ2-4
clone size: -
V gene: TRBV6-4
D gene: -

CDR3 protein: CASSSMGGPETQYF
CDR3 DNA: TGTGCCAGCAGCTCCATGGGGGGGCCGGAGACCCAGTACTTC
J gene: TRBJ2-5
clone size: few
V gene: TRBV7-2
D gene: -

CDR3 protein: CATDWGDGVQYF
CDR3 DNA: TGTGCCACGGACTGGGGCGATGGGGTGCAGTATTTT
J gene: TRBJ2-3
clone size: few
V gene: TRBV6-2/TRBV6-3
D gene: -

CDR3 protein: CAISRLAGVTDTQYF
CDR3 DNA: TGTGCCATCAGTCGACTAGCGGGGGTCACAGATACGCAGTATTTT
J gene: TRBJ2-3
clone size: -
V gene: TRBV10-3
D gene: TRBD2

CDR3 protein: CASRLPSGSEQYF
CDR3 DNA: TGTGCCAGCAGACTACCTTCCGGGAGCGAGCAGTACTTC
J gene: TRBJ2-7
clone size: -
V gene: TRBV28
D gene: -

CDR3 protein: CSVEREQFF
CDR3 DNA: TGCAGCGTTGAACGTGAGCAGTTCTTC
J gene: TRBJ2-1
clone size: -
V gene: TRBV29-1
D gene: -

CDR3 protein: CASTLRLNTEAFF
CDR3 DNA: TGTGCCAGCACTTTACGGTTGAACACTGAAGCTTTCTTT
J gene: TRBJ1-1
clone size: -
V gene: TRBV2
D gene: -

CDR3 protein: CASSLAPGGRGETQYF
CDR3 DNA: TGTGCTAGCAGCTTAGCTCCCGGGGGGCGCGGGGAGACCCAGTACTTC
J gene: TRBJ2-5
clone size: -
V gene: TRBV7-7
D gene: -

CDR3 protein: CASTFWPGENIQYF
CDR3 DNA: TGTGCCAGCACCTTTTGGCCAGGGGAAAACATTCAGTACTTC
J gene: TRBJ2-4
clone size: -
V gene: TRBV5-5
D gene: -

CDR3 protein: CSVQGVLQETQYF
CDR3 DNA: TGCAGCGTTCAAGGGGTCCTCCAAGAGACCCAGTACTTC
J gene: TRBJ2-5
clone size: few
V gene: TRBV29-1
D gene: -

CDR3 protein: CASSPGQTFYGYTF
CDR3 DNA: TGCGCCAGCAGCCCGGGACAGACCTTCTATGGCTACACCTTC
J gene: TRBJ1-2
clone size: -
V gene: TRBV4-1
D gene: TRBD1